What follows are 8 T cell receptor beta chains derived from one specimen sequenced in a study of cytomegalovirus exposure and HLA in healthy donors. Amplification used 60 Vbeta primers and 13 Jbeta primers. Generated by immunoSEQ multiplex PCR, the TCRdb table keeps only in-frame clones and is missing some. The profile shows roughly 160,000 clones, 60% to 80% of them singletons. Sequenced input: PBMCs. The receptor set was obtained from a man in his thirties or forties in good health and CMV-seropositive.

J is TRBJ1-4 and V is TRBV2; the D is unclear. The ends were cut back, 4 bases at V and 2 bases at J, with 5 bases in the middle. Germline V gives CDR1 SNHLY, CDR2 FYNNEI. This CDR3 contains 13 residues. The CDR3 region is CASSGVTNEKLFF. CDR3 coding DNA: TGTGCCAGCAGTGGAGTTACTAATGAAAAACTGTTTTTT.

The chain carries TRBV6-7 and TRBJ2-5, with D uncertain. TRBV6-7 is classed as an ORF, of uncertain function. CDR3 size: 15 residues. Trimming took off 4 bases at V and 1 base at J, with 13 bases between the two ends. The CDR3 reads CASSLTEHLQETQYF. The DNA of the CDR3 is TGTGCCAGCAGTTTAACAGAACACCTCCAAGAGACCCAGTACTTC.

The CDR3 bases are TGCGCCAGCAGACCCGGGACAGGGGGCACTGAAGCTTTCTTT. This sequence encodes CASRPGTGGTEAFF. The rearrangement uses TRBV5-1 and TRBJ1-1; TRBD1 agrees at 11 bases. The CDR3 runs 14 residues. CDR1 and CDR2 from the germline V gene are SGHRS and YFSETQ. J lost 4 bases, V lost 5 bases, and 4 bases had no gene match.

This clone was detected once. CDR3 region: CASSSSRPPSTGELFF. For the CDR3, the DNA is TGTGCCAGCAGCTCCTCCCGCCCCCCTAGTACCGGGGAGCTGTTTTTT. V usage is TRBV7-9 and J usage is TRBJ2-2, with unresolved D. Germline V lookup: CDR1 SEHNR, CDR2 FQNEAQ (reference sequence). Trimming took off 4 bases at V and 5 bases at J, with 17 bases between the two ends. The CDR3 length is 16 residues. Based on the CDR3 plus reference TRBV7-9 and TRBJ2-2, the full variable domain is DTGVSQNPRHKITKRGQNVTFRCDPISEHNRLYWYRQTLGQGPEFLTYFQNEAQLEKSRLLSDRFSAERPKGSFSTLEIQRTEQGDSAMYLCASSSSRPPSTGELFFGEGSRLTVL.

The chain employs TRBV5-1 and TRBJ2-3; 7 bases are shared with TRBD2. Unmatched junction bases numbered 12, after V lost 5 bases and J lost 3 bases. Germline V gene data show CDR1 as SGHRS and CDR2 as YFSETQ. This CDR3 has 16 residues. The CDR3 spells CASRPWFGGGTDTQYF. The CDR3 DNA reads TGCGCCAGCAGGCCGTGGTTTGGGGGGGGGACAGATACGCAGTATTTT.

V is TRBV25-1 and J is TRBJ2-5, with D perhaps TRBD2 (5 bases). CDR1 is MGHDK and CDR2 is SYGVNS in the germline V gene. This CDR3 has 15 amino acids. V was shortened by 5 bases and J by 2 bases, with 15 bases between the two germline ends. CDR3 sequence (DNA): TGTGCCAGCAGTAATCGGGGTAGTCAACAAGAGACCCAGTACTTC. It yields the protein CASSNRGSQQETQYF.

The CDR3 bases are TGCAGCGTGTGGAGCAGTGACGGGGAGCAGTACTTC. The encoded protein is CSVWSSDGEQYF. The chain links TRBV29-1 to TRBJ2-7; no reliable D call. Germline CDR1 SQVTM, CDR2 ANQGSEA. The CDR3 totals 12 residues. V dropped 6 bases and J dropped 7 bases, with 16 bases sitting between them.

This sequence joins TRBV7-6 and TRBJ2-1; D gene uncertain. V was clipped by 1 base and J by 9 bases, with 7 bases between them. Germline loops: CDR1 SGHVS, CDR2 FNYEAQ. CDR3 length equals 12 residues. The CDR3 region has the DNA TGTGCCAGCAGCTTAGGGCAGATTGAGCAGTTCTTC. The encoded protein is CASSLGQIEQFF.